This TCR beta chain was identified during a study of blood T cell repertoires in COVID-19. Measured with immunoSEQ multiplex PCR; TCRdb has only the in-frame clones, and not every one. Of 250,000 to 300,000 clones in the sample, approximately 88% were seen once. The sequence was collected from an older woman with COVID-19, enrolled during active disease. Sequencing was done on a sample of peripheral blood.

The chain's CDR3 is CSVEIQGGGEAFF. DNA for the CDR3: TGCAGCGTTGAAATTCAAGGGGGGGGTGAAGCTTTCTTT. The chain carries TRBV29-1 and TRBJ1-1; a weak D match, TRBD1 (6 bases). The CDR3 is 13 residues long. Trimming took off 2 bases at V and 7 bases at J, with 14 bases between the two ends. The V gene's germline CDR1 is SQVTM and CDR2 ANQGSEA.